These T cell receptor beta chains were read from a single sample in a study of blood T cell repertoires in COVID-19. Using immunoSEQ multiplex PCR, the repertoire was profiled, and TCRdb retains in-frame clones only, with some absent. This table holds 200,000 to 250,000 clones, 80% found once. Material for sequencing was peripheral blood. Every receptor here comes from an older woman with acute or convalescent COVID-19. CDR3s include the opening cysteine and the closing phenylalanine or tryptophan. Each record gives: J gene, V gene, CDR3 protein.

>TRBJ2-3|TRBV5-8
CASSLDLHGNTDTQYF
>TRBJ2-1|TRBV19
CASSIQGGGWGSSYNEQFF
>TRBJ1-5|TRBV27
CASSLTGSNQPQHF
>TRBJ1-3|TRBV11-2
CASSRDTANTIYF
>TRBJ2-1|TRBV28
CASIGSGAPDYNEQFF
>TRBJ1-1|TRBV6-5
CASSYSQVYTEAFF
>TRBJ2-1|TRBV9
CASSVERSSYNEQFF
>TRBJ2-1|TRBV12-3/TRBV12-4
CASRPGLGNEQFF
>TRBJ1-6|TRBV2
CASSEDMSSPLHF
>TRBJ2-3|TRBV2
CASREGLGTDTQYF
>TRBJ1-1|TRBV9
CASSVMTDTEAFF
>TRBJ2-3|TRBV7-2
CASSTSLGGRTDTQYF
>TRBJ1-2|TRBV10-3
CAISDSALTNYGYTF
>TRBJ2-1|TRBV10-3
CAISDPQQGAFYNEQFF
>TRBJ2-5|TRBV3-1/TRBV3-2
CASTVNPGTSGRQTQYF
>TRBJ2-1|TRBV6-1
CASSEAPVAGTGNEQFF
>TRBJ1-4|TRBV3-1/TRBV3-2
CASSQAGPNEKLFF
>TRBJ2-1|TRBV19
CASSLRDYHSTYNEQFF
>TRBJ1-1|TRBV5-1
CASSFTGSADTEAFF
>TRBJ2-5|TRBV19
CASGLAGVAETQYF
>TRBJ2-5|TRBV5-6
CASSLGRGETQYF
>TRBJ2-7|TRBV7-9
CASSLPGTSGYEQYF
>TRBJ2-3|TRBV19
CASTAGGTDTQYF
>TRBJ1-5|TRBV19
CASDRGTSNQPQHF
>TRBJ2-7|TRBV7-2
CASSSPSGRKYEQYF
>TRBJ2-7|TRBV15
CATSRWDSTYEQYF
>TRBJ2-5|TRBV2
CASNRGGQIETQYF
>TRBJ2-7|TRBV20-1
CSASTARSWEQYF
>TRBJ2-1|TRBV5-8
CASSLRGVRDEQFF
>TRBJ2-2|TRBV28
CASSSPSGRDTGELFF
>TRBJ2-1|TRBV5-6
CASSWTPYNEQFF
>TRBJ1-1|TRBV28
CATSPPGELPLNTEAFF
>TRBJ1-5|TRBV28
CASSPRQGRAAQHF
>TRBJ2-3|TRBV5-8
CASSQDLPAMNTQYF
>TRBJ1-1|TRBV2
CASSDSGNTEAFF
>TRBJ2-2|TRBV28
CASSLAGVNTGELFF
>TRBJ2-6|TRBV4-1
CASSPGQGSSGANVLTF
>TRBJ1-5|TRBV6-1
CASSDGTGGSYQPQHF
>TRBJ2-3|TRBV7-3
CASSTGSMADTQYF
>TRBJ1-2|TRBV19
CASSTGTEVYGYTF
>TRBJ2-7|TRBV19
CASSWRLAGPYEQYF
>TRBJ1-1|TRBV5-5
CASSLGTEGAFF
>TRBJ2-5|TRBV18
CASSPGQIGAGGETQYF
>TRBJ1-1|TRBV15
CATSTGISNTEAFF
>TRBJ1-1|TRBV7-8
CASSLGAPPENTEAFF
>TRBJ2-7|TRBV5-6
CASSLHRGEQYF
>TRBJ1-2|TRBV5-1
CASSIDRAGYTF
>TRBJ1-1|TRBV25-1
CASSEYLGGANGEAFF
>TRBJ2-2|TRBV28
CASSFRQGGITGELFF
>TRBJ2-2|TRBV6-5
CASSRQDPGELFF
>TRBJ2-7|TRBV1
CTSSQDLKAGGPGEQYF
>TRBJ1-4|TRBV27
CASSPRPAGYEKLFF